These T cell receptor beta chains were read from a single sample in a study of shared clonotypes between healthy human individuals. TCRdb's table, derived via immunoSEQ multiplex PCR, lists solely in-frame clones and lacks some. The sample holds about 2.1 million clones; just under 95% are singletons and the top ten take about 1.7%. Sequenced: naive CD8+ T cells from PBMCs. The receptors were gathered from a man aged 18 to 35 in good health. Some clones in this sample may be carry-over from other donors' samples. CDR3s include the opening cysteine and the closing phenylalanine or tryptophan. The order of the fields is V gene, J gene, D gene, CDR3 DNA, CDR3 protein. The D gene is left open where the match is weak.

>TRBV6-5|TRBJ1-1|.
TGTGCCAGCAGTTACCACATGGGCCGAAACACTGAAGCTTTCTTT
CASSYHMGRNTEAFF
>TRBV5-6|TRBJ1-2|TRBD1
TGTGCCAGCAGCTCAGGACAGGGGGAGTACTATGGCTACACCTTC
CASSSGQGEYYGYTF
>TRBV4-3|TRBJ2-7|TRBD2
TGCGCCAGCAGCCAAGATTTAGCGGGAGCGAGGTACGAGCAGTACTTC
CASSQDLAGARYEQYF
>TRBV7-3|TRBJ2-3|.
TGTGCCAGCAGCGCGGGACCCTCTAGCACAGATACGCAGTATTTT
CASSAGPSSTDTQYF
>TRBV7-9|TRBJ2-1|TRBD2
TGTGCCAGCAGCTGGGGACTAGCGGGGGGCGATGAGCAGTTCTTC
CASSWGLAGGDEQFF
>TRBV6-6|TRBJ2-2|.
TGTGCCACCAGCAGGAACACCGGGGAGCTGTTTTTT
CATSRNTGELFF
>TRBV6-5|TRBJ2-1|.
TGTGCCAGCAGTGCGACTCTTAATGTCGACAATGAGCAGTTCTTC
CASSATLNVDNEQFF
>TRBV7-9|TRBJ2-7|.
TGTGCCAGCAGCCCCCCCGGGACCCGTCTCGAGCAGTACTTC
CASSPPGTRLEQYF
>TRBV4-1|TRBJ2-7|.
TGCGCCAGCAGCCAAGATCAAGCCTCCTACGAGCAGTACTTC
CASSQDQASYEQYF
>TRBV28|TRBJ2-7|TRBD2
TGTGCCAGCAGGGGGACTAGCGGGATCGATAGGTCCTACGAGCAGTACTTC
CASRGTSGIDRSYEQYF
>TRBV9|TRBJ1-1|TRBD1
TGTGCCAGCAGCGCCCCCGGGACAGGGGGCACTGAAGCTTTCTTT
CASSAPGTGGTEAFF
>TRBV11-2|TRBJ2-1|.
TGTGCCAGCAGCCTGACCGCGATGGTTGAGCAGTTCTTC
CASSLTAMVEQFF
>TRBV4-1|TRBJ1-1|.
TGCGCCAGCACCCGCGGGGAGGAGACGAACACTGAAGCTTTCTTT
CASTRGEETNTEAFF
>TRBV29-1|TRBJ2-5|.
TGCAGCGTTGAAGAACCGTGGGCCCAGGAGACCCAGTACTTC
CSVEEPWAQETQYF
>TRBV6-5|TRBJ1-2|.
TGTGCCAGCAGTTACTCGTCACCTCTTAACTATGGCTACACCTTC
CASSYSSPLNYGYTF